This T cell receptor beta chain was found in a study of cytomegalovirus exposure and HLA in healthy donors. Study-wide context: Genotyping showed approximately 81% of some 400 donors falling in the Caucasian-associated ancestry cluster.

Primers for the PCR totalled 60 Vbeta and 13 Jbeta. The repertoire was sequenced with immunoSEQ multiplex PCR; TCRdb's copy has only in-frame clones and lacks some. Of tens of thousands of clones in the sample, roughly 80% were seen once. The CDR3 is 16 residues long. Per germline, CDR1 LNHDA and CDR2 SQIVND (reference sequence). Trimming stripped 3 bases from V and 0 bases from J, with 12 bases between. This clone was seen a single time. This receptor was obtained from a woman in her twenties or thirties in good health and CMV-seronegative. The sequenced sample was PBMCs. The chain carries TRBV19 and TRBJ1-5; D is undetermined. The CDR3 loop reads CASSILDTYSNQPQHF. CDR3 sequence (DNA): TGTGCCAGTAGTATCCTCGACACTTATAGCAATCAGCCCCAGCATTTT.